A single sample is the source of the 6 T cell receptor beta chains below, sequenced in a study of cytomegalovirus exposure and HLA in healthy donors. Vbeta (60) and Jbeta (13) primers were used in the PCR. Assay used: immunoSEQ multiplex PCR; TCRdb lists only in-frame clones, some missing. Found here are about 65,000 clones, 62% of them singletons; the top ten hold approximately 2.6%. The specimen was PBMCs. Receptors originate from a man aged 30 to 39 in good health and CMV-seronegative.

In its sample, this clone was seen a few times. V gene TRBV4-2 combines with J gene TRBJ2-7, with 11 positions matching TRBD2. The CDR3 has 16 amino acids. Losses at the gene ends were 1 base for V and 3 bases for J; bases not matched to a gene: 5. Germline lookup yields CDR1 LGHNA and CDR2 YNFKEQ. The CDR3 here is CASSQVGLAGHYEQYF. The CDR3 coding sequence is TGTGCCAGCAGCCAAGTAGGACTAGCGGGTCACTACGAGCAGTACTTC.

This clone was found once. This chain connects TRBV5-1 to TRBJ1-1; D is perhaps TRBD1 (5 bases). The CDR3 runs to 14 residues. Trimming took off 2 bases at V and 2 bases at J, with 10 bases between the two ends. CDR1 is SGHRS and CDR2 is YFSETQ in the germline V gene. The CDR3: CASSFQRGNTEAFF. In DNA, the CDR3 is TGCGCCAGCAGCTTCCAAAGGGGAAACACTGAAGCTTTCTTT.

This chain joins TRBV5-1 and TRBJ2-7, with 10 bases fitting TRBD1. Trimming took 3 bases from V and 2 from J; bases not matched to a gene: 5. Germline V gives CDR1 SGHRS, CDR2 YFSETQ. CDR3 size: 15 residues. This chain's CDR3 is CASSWGQGPTYEQYF. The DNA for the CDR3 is TGCGCCAGCAGCTGGGGACAGGGGCCAACCTACGAGCAGTACTTC.

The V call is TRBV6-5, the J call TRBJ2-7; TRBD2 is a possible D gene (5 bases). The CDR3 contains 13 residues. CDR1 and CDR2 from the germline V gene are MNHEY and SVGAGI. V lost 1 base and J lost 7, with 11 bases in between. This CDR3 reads CASSYLEGSEQYF. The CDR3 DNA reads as TGTGCCAGCAGTTACTTAGAGGGTAGTGAGCAGTACTTC.

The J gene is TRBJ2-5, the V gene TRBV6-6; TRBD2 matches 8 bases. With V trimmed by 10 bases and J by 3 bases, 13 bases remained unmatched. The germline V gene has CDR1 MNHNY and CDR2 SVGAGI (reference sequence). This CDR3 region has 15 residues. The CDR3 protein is CATIPGGTREETQYF. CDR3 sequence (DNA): TGTGCCACCATCCCGGGGGGGACGAGGGAAGAGACCCAGTACTTC.

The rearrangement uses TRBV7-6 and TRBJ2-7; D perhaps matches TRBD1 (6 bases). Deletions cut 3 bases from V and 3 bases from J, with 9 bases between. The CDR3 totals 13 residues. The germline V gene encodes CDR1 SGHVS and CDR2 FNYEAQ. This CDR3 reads CASSLNRDYEQYF. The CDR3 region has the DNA TGTGCCAGCAGCTTGAACAGGGACTACGAGCAGTACTTC.